These 5 T cell receptor beta chains were sequenced from one sample in a study of blood T cells in healthy people across ages. Using a J-beta primer mix together with a sample-barcoded 5' primer, a second PCR was run for roughly 6 to 11 cycles. Via MiXCR, TCRdb re-called the 5' RACE reads, giving one row per CDR3 protein. The table has hundreds of thousands of distinct CDR3 sequences, 35% to 50% seen once. Sequenced sample: blood. Every receptor here comes from a man older than 75 in good health.

A remark on this clonotype: Compared with germline, one end of the junction differs, possibly owing to a read error. The CDR3 reads CVSSVDRGAGEAFF. The CDR3 region has the DNA TGTGTCAGCAGCGTAGATAGGGGGGCTGGTGAAGCTTTCTTT. This chain joins TRBV9 and TRBJ1-1; maybe TRBD1 (6 bases). The CDR3 totals 14 residues. Germline-derived CDR1 and CDR2 are SGDLS and YYNGEE.

This clonotype was picked up one time. The chain employs TRBV5-5 and TRBJ2-1, with a possible D match to TRBD2 (5 bases). The J call may be wrong; the DNA end is better matched by TRBJ2-7. CDR1 and CDR2 from the germline V gene are SGHKS and YYEKEE (reference sequence). The CDR3 has 16 residues. CDR3 DNA sequence: TGTGCCAGCAGCTTGGAAGTGAGGGCGAGCTACAATGAGCAGTACTTC. Translating gives CASSLEVRASYNEQYF.

J is TRBJ2-1 and V is TRBV27; D is possibly TRBD2 (5 bases). This CDR3 contains 15 residues. Germline-derived CDR1 and CDR2 are MNHEY and SMNVEV (reference sequence). V lost 5 bases and J 3 bases, leaving 14 bases between the germline ends. The CDR3 DNA follows: TGTGCCAGCAGTCTAGGGAGACTTGACTACAATGAGCAGTTCTTC. Translation: CASSLGRLDYNEQFF.

The chain links TRBV5-6 to TRBJ1-2; D might be TRBD1 (6 bases). The CDR3 has 13 residues. The V end lost 5 bases, the J end lost 8 bases, and 16 bases lay between the germline ends. The germline V gene encodes CDR1 SGHDT and CDR2 YYEEEE. CDR3 sequence: CASRTGRIGGYTF. Here the CDR3 DNA reads TGTGCCAGCAGAACAGGGCGTATAGGGGGCTACACCTTC. Full variable domain (missing parts from reference TRBV5-6 and TRBJ1-2): DAGVTQSPTHLIKTRGQQVTLRCSPKSGHDTVSWYQQALGQGPQFIFQYYEEEERQRGNFPDRFSGHQFPNYSSELNVNALLLGDSALYLCASRTGRIGGYTFGSGTRLTVV.

The sample holds many counts of this clonotype. This rearrangement joins TRBV6-2 or TRBV6-3 to TRBJ2-7; possible D gene TRBD2, 5 bases. Trimming took 2 bases from V and 3 from J, leaving 14 bases between them. The V gene's germline CDR1 is MNHEY and CDR2 SVGEGT. CDR3 length: 15 residues. For the CDR3, the DNA is TGTGCCAGCAGTTACACCGGACGGGAATTCTACGAGCAGTACTTC. This codes for CASSYTGREFYEQYF.